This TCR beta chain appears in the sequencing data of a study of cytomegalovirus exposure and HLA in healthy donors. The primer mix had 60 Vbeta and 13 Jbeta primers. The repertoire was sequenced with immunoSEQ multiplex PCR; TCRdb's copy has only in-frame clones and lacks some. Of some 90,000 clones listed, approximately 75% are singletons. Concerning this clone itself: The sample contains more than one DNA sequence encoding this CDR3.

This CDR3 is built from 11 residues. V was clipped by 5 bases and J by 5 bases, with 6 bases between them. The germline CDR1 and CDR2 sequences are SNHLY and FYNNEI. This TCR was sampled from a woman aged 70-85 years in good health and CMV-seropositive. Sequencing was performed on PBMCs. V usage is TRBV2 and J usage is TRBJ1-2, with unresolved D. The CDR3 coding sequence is TGTGCCAGCAGTCCGCGATATGGCTACACCTTC. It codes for CASSPRYGYTF.